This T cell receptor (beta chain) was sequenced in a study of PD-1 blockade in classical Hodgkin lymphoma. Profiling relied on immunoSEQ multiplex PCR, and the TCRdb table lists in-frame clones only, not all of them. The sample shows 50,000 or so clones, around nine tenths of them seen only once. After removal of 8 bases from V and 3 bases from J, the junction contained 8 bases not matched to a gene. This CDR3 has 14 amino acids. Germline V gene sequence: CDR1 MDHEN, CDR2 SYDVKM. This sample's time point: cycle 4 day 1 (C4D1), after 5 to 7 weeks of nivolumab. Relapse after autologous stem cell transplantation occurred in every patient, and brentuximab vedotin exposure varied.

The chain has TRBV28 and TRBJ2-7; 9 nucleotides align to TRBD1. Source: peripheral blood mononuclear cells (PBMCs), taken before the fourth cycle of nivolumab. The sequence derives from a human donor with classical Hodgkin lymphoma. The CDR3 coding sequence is TGTGCCAGCGGTCTCCCGGGACAGGGCTACGAGCAGTACTTC. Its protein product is CASGLPGQGYEQYF.